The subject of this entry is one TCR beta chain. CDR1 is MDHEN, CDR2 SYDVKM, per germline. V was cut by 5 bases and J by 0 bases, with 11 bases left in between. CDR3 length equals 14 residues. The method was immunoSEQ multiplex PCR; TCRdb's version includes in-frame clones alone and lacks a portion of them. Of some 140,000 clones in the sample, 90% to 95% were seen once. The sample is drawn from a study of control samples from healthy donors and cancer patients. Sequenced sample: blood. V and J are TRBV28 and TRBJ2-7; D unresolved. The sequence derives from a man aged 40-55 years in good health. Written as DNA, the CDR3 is TGTGCCAGCAGTACTGAGTGGGTCTCCTACGAGCAGTACTTC. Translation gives CASSTEWVSYEQYF.